This T cell receptor beta chain appears in the sequencing data of a study of blood T cell repertoires in COVID-19. Study summary: Collection of acute and convalescent COVID-19 samples took place in the United States, Italy and Spain.

The repertoire was sequenced with immunoSEQ multiplex PCR; TCRdb's copy has only in-frame clones and lacks some. Here the sample spans roughly 60,000 clones, 84% being singletons. V shed 0 bases and J shed 5 bases, with 7 bases lying between them. Germline-derived CDR1 and CDR2 are SQVTM and ANQGSEA. CDR3 length: 12 amino acids. The sequenced material came from peripheral blood. This sequence originates from a woman aged 55-70 years with acute or convalescent COVID-19. The chain carries TRBV29-1 and TRBJ1-1; D is possibly TRBD1 (5 bases). The DNA for the CDR3 is TGCAGCGTTGAAGATGGGACTACTGAAGCTTTCTTT. Its translation is CSVEDGTTEAFF.